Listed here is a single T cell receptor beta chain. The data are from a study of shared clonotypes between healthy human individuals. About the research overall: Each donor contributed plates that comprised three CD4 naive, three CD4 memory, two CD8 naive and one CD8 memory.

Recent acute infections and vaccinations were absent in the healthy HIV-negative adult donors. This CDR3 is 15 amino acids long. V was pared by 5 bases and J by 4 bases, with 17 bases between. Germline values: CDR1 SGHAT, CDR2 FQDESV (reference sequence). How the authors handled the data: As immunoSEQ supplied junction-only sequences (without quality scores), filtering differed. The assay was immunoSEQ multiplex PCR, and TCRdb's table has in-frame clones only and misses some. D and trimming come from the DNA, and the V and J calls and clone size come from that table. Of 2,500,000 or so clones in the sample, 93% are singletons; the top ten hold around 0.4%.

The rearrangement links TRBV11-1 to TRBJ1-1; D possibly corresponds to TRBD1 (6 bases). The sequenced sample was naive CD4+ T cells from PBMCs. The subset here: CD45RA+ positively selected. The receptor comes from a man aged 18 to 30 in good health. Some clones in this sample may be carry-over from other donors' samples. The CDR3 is CASSLGTSGVTEAFF. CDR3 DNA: TGTGCCAGCAGCCTAGGGACATCCGGGGTCACTGAAGCTTTCTTT.